The 17 T cell receptor beta chains in this list originate from one sample, sequenced in a study of blood T cell repertoires in COVID-19. Some clones are missing from TCRdb's copy, which holds only in-frame ones; the method was immunoSEQ multiplex PCR. The sample has under 250,000 clones; approximately 91% are singletons. Sequenced material: peripheral blood. These TCRs come from a woman in her forties with acute or convalescent COVID-19.

The V call is TRBV18, the J call TRBJ1-4, with 9 bases matching TRBD1. The CDR3 is 14 amino acids. With V trimmed by 1 base and J by 7 bases, 1 base remained unmatched. Germline V CDR1 and CDR2: KGHSH, LQKENI. The CDR3 region has the DNA TGTGCCAGCTCACCACGGGACAGGGCTGAAAAACTGTTTTTT. Protein sequence: CASSPRDRAEKLFF.

This CDR3 reads CASFERTGDNEQFF. The DNA for the CDR3 is TGCGCCAGCTTCGAGAGGACAGGGGACAATGAGCAGTTCTTC. This chain uses TRBV10-2 with TRBJ2-1, with 9 bases lining up with TRBD1. CDR1 and CDR2 (germline): WSHSY, SAAADI. The CDR3 sequence is 14 residues long. Trimming removed 8 bases from V and 5 bases from J; junction bases left unmatched: 7.

J is TRBJ1-1 and V is TRBV30; D gene unclear. V dropped 0 bases and J dropped 12 bases, with 20 bases sitting between them. This CDR3 has 14 residues. Germline values: CDR1 GTSNPN, CDR2 SVGIG (reference sequence). The CDR3 reads CAWSVLEPRYGSFF. The CDR3 coding sequence is TGTGCCTGGAGTGTACTTGAGCCCCGATACGGGTCTTTCTTT.

The chain uses TRBV13 and TRBJ2-2; TRBD2 agrees at 15 bases. This CDR3 spans 18 amino acids. With V trimmed by 4 bases and J by 2 bases, 5 bases remained unmatched. Germline-derived CDR1 and CDR2 are PRHDT and FYEKMQ (reference sequence). This CDR3 is CASSSGLAGGLNTGELFF. The CDR3 coding sequence is TGTGCCAGCAGCTCGGGACTAGCGGGGGGACTTAACACCGGGGAGCTGTTTTTT.

The V call is TRBV3-1 (or the pseudogene TRBV3-2), the J call TRBJ1-1, with D perhaps matching TRBD1 (5 bases). Trimming removed 4 bases at V and 7 bases at J, with 10 bases between. The germline gives CDR1 LGHDT, CDR2 YNNKEL (reference sequence). This CDR3 contains 12 residues. Written as DNA, the CDR3 is TGTGCCAGCAGCCGGGGGAGGGGTGAAGCTTTCTTT. It is translated as CASSRGRGEAFF.

The chain recombines TRBV2 with TRBJ2-7; 11 bases fit TRBD1. The length of the CDR3 is 15 residues. Germline V gives CDR1 SNHLY, CDR2 FYNNEI. V lost 2 bases and J lost 3; bases outside the gene matches: 3. CDR3 nucleotide sequence: TGTGCCAGCAGTGAATCGGGACAGGGGGTCTACGAGCAGTACGTC. The encoded protein is CASSESGQGVYEQYV.

The chain couples TRBV29-1 to TRBJ1-2, with no clear D. Per the germline V gene, CDR1 is SQVTM and CDR2 is ANQGSEA. Trimming cost V 4 bases and J 0 bases, with 9 bases left between them. There are 13 residues in the CDR3. CDR3 loop: CSVAATSNYGYTF. DNA of the CDR3: TGCAGCGTTGCAGCGACCTCTAACTATGGCTACACCTTC.

This clone was detected once. The chain recombines TRBV27 with TRBJ2-7; 8 nucleotides match TRBD1. J was trimmed by 2 bases and V by 5 bases; bases with no gene match: 8. There are 15 residues in the CDR3. Germline V gene lookup returns CDR1 MNHEY and CDR2 SMNVEV (reference sequence). The CDR3 region is CASSPLLDRAYEQYV. The CDR3 DNA is TGTGCCAGCAGTCCCCTGCTGGACAGGGCCTACGAGCAGTACGTC.

The chain couples TRBV9 to TRBJ1-2, with TRBD1 matching 7 bases. This CDR3 region has 12 residues. V shed 5 bases, J shed 6 bases, and the junction held 4 bases outside the gene matches. In germline, CDR1 is SGDLS, CDR2 YYNGEE. The CDR3 sequence: CASRDTGDGYTF. The CDR3 coding sequence is TGTGCCAGCAGAGATACAGGGGATGGCTACACCTTC.

This chain links TRBV12-5 with TRBJ1-1; D is ambiguous. The germline V gene encodes CDR1 LGHNT and CDR2 FRNRAP. The CDR3 consists of 11 residues. The germline V and J ends were trimmed by 6 bases and 10 bases, with 12 bases remaining between them. The CDR3 DNA follows: TGTGCTAGTGGAACCGACACCGCAGCTTTCTTT. As protein: CASGTDTAAFF. The entire variable domain, with the rest obtained from reference TRBV12-5 and TRBJ1-1, is as follows: DARVTQTPRHKVTEMGQEVTMRCQPILGHNTVFWYRQTMMQGLELLAYFRNRAPLDDSGMPKDRFSAEMPDATLATLKIQPSEPRDSAVYFCASGTDTAAFFGQGTRLTVV.

This clone showed up just once. The chain couples TRBV12-3 or TRBV12-4 to TRBJ1-1; 8 positions match TRBD1. The CDR3 loop spans 13 amino acids. V lost 0 bases, J lost 11 bases, and 5 bases stayed unmatched. CDR3 sequence reads: CASSLARTGSAFF. The CDR3 bases are TGTGCCAGCAGTTTAGCCCGGACAGGGTCGGCTTTCTTT.

The chain couples TRBV2 to TRBJ1-2; TRBD1 might be the D (5 bases). V lost 2 bases, J lost 8 bases, and 15 bases lay in between. The germline V gene encodes CDR1 SNHLY and CDR2 FYNNEI. This CDR3 spans 14 amino acids. The CDR3 protein is CASSERGIGSGYTF. CDR3 coding DNA: TGTGCCAGCAGTGAAAGGGGAATTGGGTCCGGCTACACCTTC.

The chain uses TRBV6-5 and TRBJ2-5; D is uncertain. The germline CDR1 and CDR2 sequences are MNHEY and SVGAGI. Trimming left V 6 bases short and J 3 bases short, with 5 bases between. This CDR3 has 11 residues. The CDR3 loop is CASSRKETQYF. The CDR3 DNA reads as TGTGCCAGCAGCCGTAAAGAGACCCAGTACTTC.

The table lists this clone with a few counts. The CDR3 reads CASSTGGAYEQYV. DNA for the CDR3: TGTGCCAGCAGTACAGGGGGGGCCTACGAGCAGTACGTC. This sequence joins TRBV6-5 and TRBJ2-7; a weak D match, TRBD1 (8 bases). The germline gives CDR1 MNHEY, CDR2 SVGAGI. The CDR3 consists of 13 residues. Between the trimmed V and J ends, which lost 5 bases and 2 bases, there was a span of 10 bases.

The gene calls are TRBV5-1 and TRBJ1-2; 7 bases are a match to TRBD1. The trim removed 3 bases at V and 4 bases at J, leaving 12 bases unmatched. This CDR3 has 16 residues. CDR1 and CDR2 (germline): SGHRS, YFSETQ. The CDR3 loop is CASSSGSTGESYGYTF. CDR3 DNA: TGCGCCAGCAGCTCGGGATCCACAGGGGAGTCCTATGGCTACACCTTC.

V is TRBV6-5 and J is TRBJ1-1; 10 nucleotides match TRBD1. The germline V gene encodes CDR1 MNHEY and CDR2 SVGAGI. The trim removed 6 bases at V and 5 bases at J, leaving 6 bases unmatched. This CDR3 is built from 14 residues. DNA of the CDR3: TGTGCCAGCAGGGGACAGGGGTTTGGAACTGAAGCTTTCTTT. Protein: CASRGQGFGTEAFF.

The chain links TRBV29-1 to TRBJ1-2; 8 bases agree with TRBD1. With 6 bases clipped from V and 4 bases from J, the junction kept 4 bases outside the gene matches. The CDR3 has 12 residues. Looked up from germline, CDR1 is SQVTM and CDR2 is ANQGSEA. In nucleotides, the CDR3 is TGCAGCGTGGCAGGGGGCCGCTATGGCTACACCTTC. As protein: CSVAGGRYGYTF.